The rows below give T cell receptor beta chains drawn from one sample of a study of cytomegalovirus exposure and HLA in healthy donors. Here immunoSEQ multiplex PCR was the method, and the copy in TCRdb shows in-frame clones only, minus some. Seen here are 170,000 or so clones, around 75% observed once, and the top ten hold 2.9%. Material: PBMCs. All receptors derive from a male donor in good health and CMV-seronegative. Both conserved end residues are part of each CDR3. A D gene is named only where the DNA matches it firmly. Clone size is stated in some rows and not others, as once, few, many or a class when expanded.

j_call cdr3_length clone_size d_call v_call cdr3_aa cdr3_nt
TRBJ2-7 13 few . TRBV10-3 CAINAQGSYEQYF TGTGCCATCAACGCACAGGGATCCTACGAGCAGTACTTC
TRBJ1-2 15 few . TRBV30 CAWSVNGGRGYGYTF TGTGCCTGGAGTGTTAACGGGGGGCGCGGCTATGGCTACACCTTC
TRBJ2-1 16 once TRBD1 TRBV12-5 CASGLTDRGYYNEQFF TGTGCTAGTGGCTTAACCGACAGGGGTTATTACAATGAGCAGTTCTTC
TRBJ2-3 13 . . TRBV29-1 CSVVQGNTDTQYF TGCAGCGTTGTACAGGGCAACACAGATACGCAGTATTTT
TRBJ2-7 14 . TRBD1 TRBV5-4 CASSAAKGAYEQYF TGTGCCAGCAGCGCGGCTAAGGGGGCTTACGAGCAGTACTTC
TRBJ2-1 12 . . TRBV7-9 CASTRSDNEQFF TGTGCCAGTACTAGGTCTGACAATGAGCAGTTCTTC
TRBJ1-3 13 once . TRBV4-3 CASSQGVRDTIYF TGCGCCAGCAGCCAAGGGGTGAGGGACACCATATATTTT
TRBJ2-7 17 . TRBD2 TRBV4-2 CASSQVLAGGNAYEQYF TGTGCCAGCAGCCAAGTGCTAGCGGGAGGCAACGCCTACGAGCAGTACTTC
TRBJ2-1 15 . TRBD1 TRBV6-4 CASSDIFRQGAEQFF TGTGCCAGCAGTGACATATTCCGACAGGGTGCTGAGCAGTTCTTC
TRBJ1-3 15 . . TRBV9 CASSGSQGSGNTIYF TGTGCCAGCAGCGGATCACAGGGCAGCGGAAACACCATATATTTT
TRBJ1-2 13 . TRBD1 TRBV27 CATAGQGISGYTF TGTGCCACTGCGGGACAGGGGATTTCTGGCTACACCTTC
TRBJ2-4 19 once . TRBV14 CASSQVVRGRLSSKNIQYF TGTGCCAGCAGCCAAGTAGTAAGGGGCCGGCTATCAAGCAAAAACATTCAGTACTTC
TRBJ2-7 14 . TRBD2 TRBV19 CASSISGKVYEQYF TGTGCCAGTAGTATAAGCGGGAAGGTCTACGAGCAGTACTTC